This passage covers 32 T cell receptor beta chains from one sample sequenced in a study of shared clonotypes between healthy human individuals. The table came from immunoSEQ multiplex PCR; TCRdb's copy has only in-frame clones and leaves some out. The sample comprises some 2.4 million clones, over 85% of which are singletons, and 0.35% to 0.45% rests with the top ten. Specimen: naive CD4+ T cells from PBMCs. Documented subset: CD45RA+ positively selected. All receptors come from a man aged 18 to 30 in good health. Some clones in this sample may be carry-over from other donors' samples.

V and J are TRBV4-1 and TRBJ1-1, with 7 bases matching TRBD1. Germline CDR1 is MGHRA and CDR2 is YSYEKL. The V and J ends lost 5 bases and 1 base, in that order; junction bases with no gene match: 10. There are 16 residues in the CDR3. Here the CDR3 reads CASSLGTAFGNTEAFF. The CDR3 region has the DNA TGCGCCAGCAGCTTGGGGACAGCCTTCGGGAACACTGAAGCTTTCTTT.

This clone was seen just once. CDR3 coding DNA: TGCGCCAGCAGCTCCCCGGATGCGGGACACTACAATGAGCAGTTCTTC. It translates to CASSSPDAGHYNEQFF. The chain recombines TRBV5-1 with TRBJ2-1; tentatively, D is TRBD1 or TRBD2 (6 bases each). This CDR3 is built from 16 residues. Germline assignment: CDR1 SGHRS and CDR2 YFSETQ. The V end was cut by 3 bases, the J end by 3 bases, with 16 bases between.

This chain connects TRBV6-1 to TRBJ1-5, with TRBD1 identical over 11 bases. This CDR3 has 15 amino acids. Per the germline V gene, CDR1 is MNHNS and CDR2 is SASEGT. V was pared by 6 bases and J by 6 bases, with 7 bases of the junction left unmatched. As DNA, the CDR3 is TGTGCCAGCAGGCAACCGGGACAGGGGGTTCAGCCCCAGCATTTT. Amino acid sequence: CASRQPGQGVQPQHF.

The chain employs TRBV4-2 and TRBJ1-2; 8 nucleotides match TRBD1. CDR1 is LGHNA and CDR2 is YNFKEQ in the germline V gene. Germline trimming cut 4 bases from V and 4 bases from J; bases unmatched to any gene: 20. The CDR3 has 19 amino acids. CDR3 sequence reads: CASSPSPYRGSSLSYGYTF. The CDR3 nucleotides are TGTGCCAGCAGCCCGTCTCCGTACAGGGGGAGCTCTCTGAGCTATGGCTACACCTTC.

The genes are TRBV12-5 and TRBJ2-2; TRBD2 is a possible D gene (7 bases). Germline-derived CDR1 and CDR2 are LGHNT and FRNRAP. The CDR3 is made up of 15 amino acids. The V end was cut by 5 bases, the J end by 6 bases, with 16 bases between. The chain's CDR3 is CASGPSGGLSGELFF. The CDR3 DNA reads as TGTGCTAGTGGTCCCTCCGGGGGGCTCTCCGGGGAGCTGTTTTTT.

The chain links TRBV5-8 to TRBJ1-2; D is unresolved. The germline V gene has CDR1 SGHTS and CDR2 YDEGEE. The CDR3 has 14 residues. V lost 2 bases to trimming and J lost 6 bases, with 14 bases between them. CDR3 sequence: CASSLVKFDHGYTF. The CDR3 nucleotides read TGTGCCAGCAGCTTAGTAAAGTTTGACCATGGCTACACCTTC.

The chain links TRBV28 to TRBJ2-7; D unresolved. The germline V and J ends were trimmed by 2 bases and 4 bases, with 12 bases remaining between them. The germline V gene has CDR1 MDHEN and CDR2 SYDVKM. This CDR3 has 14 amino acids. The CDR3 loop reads CASSLAGLWYEQYF. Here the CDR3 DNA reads TGTGCCAGCAGTTTAGCCGGGCTCTGGTACGAGCAGTACTTC.

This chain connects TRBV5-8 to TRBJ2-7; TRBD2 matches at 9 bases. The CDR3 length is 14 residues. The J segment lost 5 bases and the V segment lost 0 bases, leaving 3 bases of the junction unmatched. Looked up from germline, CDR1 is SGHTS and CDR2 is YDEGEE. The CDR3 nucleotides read TGTGCCAGCAGCTTGGGCGGGAGGGCCCACGAGCAGTACTTC. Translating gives CASSLGGRAHEQYF.

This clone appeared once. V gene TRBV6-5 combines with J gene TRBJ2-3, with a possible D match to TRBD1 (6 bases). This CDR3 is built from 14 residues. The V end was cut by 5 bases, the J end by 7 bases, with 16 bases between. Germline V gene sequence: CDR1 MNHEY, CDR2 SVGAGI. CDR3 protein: CASSVQGIPHTQYF. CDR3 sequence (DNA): TGTGCCAGCAGTGTACAGGGCATACCGCATACGCAGTATTTT.

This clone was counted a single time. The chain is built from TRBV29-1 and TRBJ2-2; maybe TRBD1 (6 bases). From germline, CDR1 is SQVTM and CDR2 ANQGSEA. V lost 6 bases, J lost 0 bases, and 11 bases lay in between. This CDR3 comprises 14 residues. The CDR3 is CSVRRTANTGELFF. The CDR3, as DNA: TGCAGCGTGCGCCGGACAGCGAACACCGGGGAGCTGTTTTTT.

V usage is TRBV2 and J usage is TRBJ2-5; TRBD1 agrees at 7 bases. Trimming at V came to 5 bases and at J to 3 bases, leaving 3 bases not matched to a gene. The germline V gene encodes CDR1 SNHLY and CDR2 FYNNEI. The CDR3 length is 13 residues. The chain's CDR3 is CASSLTGKETQYF. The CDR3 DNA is TGTGCCAGCAGTTTGACAGGGAAAGAGACCCAGTACTTC.

The chain's CDR3 is CASSRTGNEKLFF. In DNA form, the CDR3 reads TGTGCCAGCAGCCGGACTGGGAATGAAAAACTGTTTTTT. This chain uses TRBV2 with TRBJ1-4; D is ambiguous. Germline V gene data show CDR1 as SNHLY and CDR2 as FYNNEI. The V end was cut by 6 bases, the J end by 5 bases, with 10 bases between. The CDR3 is 13 amino acids.

CDR3 in DNA: TGCAGCGTTGAAGTAGGGGCGGGAGAGACCTACAATGAGCAGTTCTTC. Residues: CSVEVGAGETYNEQFF. This chain links TRBV29-1 with TRBJ2-1; 7 bases map to TRBD2. Germline V gene data show CDR1 as SQVTM and CDR2 as ANQGSEA. With 1 base clipped from V and 2 bases from J, the junction kept 8 bases outside the gene matches. The CDR3 runs to 16 residues.

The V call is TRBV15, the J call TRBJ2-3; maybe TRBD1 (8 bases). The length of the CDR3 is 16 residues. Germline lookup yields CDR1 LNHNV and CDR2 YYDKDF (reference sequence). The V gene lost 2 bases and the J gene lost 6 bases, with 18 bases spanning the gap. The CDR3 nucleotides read TGTGCCACCAGCAGACCACAAGGACAGGGAGGGGATACGCAGTATTTT. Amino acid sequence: CATSRPQGQGGDTQYF.

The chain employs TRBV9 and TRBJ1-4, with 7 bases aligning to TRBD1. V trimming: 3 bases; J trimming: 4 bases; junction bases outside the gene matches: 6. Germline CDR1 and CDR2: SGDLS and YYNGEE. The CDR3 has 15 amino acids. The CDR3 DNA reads TGTGCCAGCAGCGCCTGGGGACAGTTTAATGAAAAACTGTTTTTT. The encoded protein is CASSAWGQFNEKLFF.

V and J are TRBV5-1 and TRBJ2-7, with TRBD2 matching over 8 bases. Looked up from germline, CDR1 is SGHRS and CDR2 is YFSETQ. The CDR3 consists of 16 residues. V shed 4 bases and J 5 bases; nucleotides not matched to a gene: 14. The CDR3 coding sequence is TGCGCCAGCAGCCTCCCTGCGAGCGGGAGAATCCACGAGCAGTACTTC. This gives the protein CASSLPASGRIHEQYF.

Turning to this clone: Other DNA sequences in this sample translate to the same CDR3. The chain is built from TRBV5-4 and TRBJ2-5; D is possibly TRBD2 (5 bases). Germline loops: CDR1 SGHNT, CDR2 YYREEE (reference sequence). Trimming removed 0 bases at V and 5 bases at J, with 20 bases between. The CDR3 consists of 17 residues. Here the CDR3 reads CASSLGHGSGRAETQYF. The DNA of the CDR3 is TGTGCCAGCAGCTTGGGGCACGGTAGTGGGAGAGCGGAGACCCAGTACTTC.

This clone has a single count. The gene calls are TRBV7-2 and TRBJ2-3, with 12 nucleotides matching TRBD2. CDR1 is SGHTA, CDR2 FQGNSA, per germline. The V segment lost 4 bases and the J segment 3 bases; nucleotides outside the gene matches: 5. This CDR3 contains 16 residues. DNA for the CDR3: TGTGCCAGCAGCTCTAGCGGGAGGGCTGGTACAGATACGCAGTATTTT. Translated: CASSSSGRAGTDTQYF.

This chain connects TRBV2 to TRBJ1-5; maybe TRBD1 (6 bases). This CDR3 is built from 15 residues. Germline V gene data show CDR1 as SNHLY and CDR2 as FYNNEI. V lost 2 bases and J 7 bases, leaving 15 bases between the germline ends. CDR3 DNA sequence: TGTGCCAGCAGTGAACGAAGGGGGGGGAACCAGCCCCAGCATTTT. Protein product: CASSERRGGNQPQHF.

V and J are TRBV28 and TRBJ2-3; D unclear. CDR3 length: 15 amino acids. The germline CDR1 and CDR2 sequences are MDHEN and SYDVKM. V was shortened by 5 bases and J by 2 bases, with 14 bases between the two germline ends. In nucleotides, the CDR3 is TGTGCCAGCAGTAAGGGTGGTCCCCACACAGATACGCAGTATTTT. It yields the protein CASSKGGPHTDTQYF.

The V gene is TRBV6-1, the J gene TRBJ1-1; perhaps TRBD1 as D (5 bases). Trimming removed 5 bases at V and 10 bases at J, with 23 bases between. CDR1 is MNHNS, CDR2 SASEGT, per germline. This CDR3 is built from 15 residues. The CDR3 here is CASSPRRTTAQGAFF. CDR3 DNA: TGTGCCAGCAGTCCACGACGGACGACAGCCCAGGGAGCTTTCTTT.

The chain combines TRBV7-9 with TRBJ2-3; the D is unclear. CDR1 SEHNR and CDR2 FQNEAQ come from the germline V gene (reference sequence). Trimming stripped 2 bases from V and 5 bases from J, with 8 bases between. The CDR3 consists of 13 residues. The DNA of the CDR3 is TGTGCCAGCAGCTTAACAGCAGAAGATACGCAGTATTTT. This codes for CASSLTAEDTQYF.

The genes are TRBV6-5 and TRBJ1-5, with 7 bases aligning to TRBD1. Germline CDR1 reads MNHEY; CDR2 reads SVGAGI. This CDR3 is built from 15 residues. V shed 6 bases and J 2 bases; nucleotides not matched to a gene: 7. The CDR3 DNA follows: TGTGCCAGCAGACGAAAGGGGGCTGGCAATCAGCCCCAGCATTTT. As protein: CASRRKGAGNQPQHF.

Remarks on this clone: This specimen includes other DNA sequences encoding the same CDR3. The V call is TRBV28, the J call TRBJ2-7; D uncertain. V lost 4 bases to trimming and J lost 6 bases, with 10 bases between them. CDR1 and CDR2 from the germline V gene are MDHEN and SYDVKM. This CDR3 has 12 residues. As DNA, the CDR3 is TGTGCCAGCAGTTCACAAGGTCTCGAGCAGTACTTC. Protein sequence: CASSSQGLEQYF. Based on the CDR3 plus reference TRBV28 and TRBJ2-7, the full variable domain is DVKVTQSSRYLVKRTGEKVFLECVQDMDHENMFWYRQDPGLGLRLIYFSYDVKMKEKGDIPEGYSVSREKKERFSLILESASTNQTSMYLCASSSQGLEQYFGPGTRLTVT.

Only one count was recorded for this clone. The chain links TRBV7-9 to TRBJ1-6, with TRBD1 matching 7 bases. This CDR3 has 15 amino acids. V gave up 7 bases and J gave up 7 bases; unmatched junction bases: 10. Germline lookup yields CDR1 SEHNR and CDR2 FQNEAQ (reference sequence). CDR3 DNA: TGTGCCAGCACTTACAGACAGGGTGGAAATTCACCCCTCCACTTT. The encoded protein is CASTYRQGGNSPLHF. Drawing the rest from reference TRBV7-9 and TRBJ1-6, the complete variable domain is DTGVSQNPRHKITKRGQNVTFRCDPISEHNRLYWYRQTLGQGPEFLTYFQNEAQLEKSRLLSDRFSAERPKGSFSTLEIQRTEQGDSAMYLCASTYRQGGNSPLHFGNGTRLTVT.

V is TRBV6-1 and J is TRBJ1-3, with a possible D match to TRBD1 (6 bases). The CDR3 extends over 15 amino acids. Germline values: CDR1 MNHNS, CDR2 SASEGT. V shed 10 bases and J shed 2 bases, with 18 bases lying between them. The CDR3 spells CATAAQQGAGNTIYF. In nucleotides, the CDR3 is TGTGCCACCGCGGCCCAACAGGGCGCTGGAAACACCATATATTTT.

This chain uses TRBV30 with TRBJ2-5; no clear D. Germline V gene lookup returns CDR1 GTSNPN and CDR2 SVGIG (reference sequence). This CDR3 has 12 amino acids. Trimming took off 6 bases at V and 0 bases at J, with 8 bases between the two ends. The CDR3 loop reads CACLPYQETQYF. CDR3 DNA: TGTGCCTGCTTACCGTACCAAGAGACCCAGTACTTC.

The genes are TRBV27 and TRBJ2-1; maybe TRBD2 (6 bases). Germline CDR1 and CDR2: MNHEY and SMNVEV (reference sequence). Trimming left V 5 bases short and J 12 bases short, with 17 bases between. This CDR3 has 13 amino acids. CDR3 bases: TGTGCCAGCAGTCCTAACACTAGCCCTGGGCAGTTCTTC. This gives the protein CASSPNTSPGQFF.

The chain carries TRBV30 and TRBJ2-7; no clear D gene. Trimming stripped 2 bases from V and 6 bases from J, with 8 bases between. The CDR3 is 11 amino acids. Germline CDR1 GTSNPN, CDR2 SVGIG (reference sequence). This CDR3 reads CAWSNRIEQYF. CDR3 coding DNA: TGTGCCTGGAGTAACCGGATCGAGCAGTACTTC.

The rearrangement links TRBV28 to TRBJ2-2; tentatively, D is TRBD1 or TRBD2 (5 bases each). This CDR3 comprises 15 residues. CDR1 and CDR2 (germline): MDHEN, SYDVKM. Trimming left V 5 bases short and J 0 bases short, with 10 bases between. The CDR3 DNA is TGTGCCAGCAGTGGGACGGCAGCGAACACCGGGGAGCTGTTTTTT. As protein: CASSGTAANTGELFF.

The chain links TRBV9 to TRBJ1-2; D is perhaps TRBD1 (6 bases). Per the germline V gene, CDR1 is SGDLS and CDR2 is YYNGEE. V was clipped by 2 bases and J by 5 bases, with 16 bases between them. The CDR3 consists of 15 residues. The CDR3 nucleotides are TGTGCCAGCAGCGTGGAGGGCGGGGGCGTGTATGGCTACACCTTC. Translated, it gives CASSVEGGGVYGYTF.

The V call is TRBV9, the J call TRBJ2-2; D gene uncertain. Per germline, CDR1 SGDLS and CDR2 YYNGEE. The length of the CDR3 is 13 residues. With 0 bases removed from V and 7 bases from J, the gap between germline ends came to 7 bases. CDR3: CASSVVPDGELFF. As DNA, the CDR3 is TGTGCCAGCAGCGTAGTCCCGGACGGGGAGCTGTTTTTT. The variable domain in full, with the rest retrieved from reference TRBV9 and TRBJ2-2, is DSGVTQTPKHLITATGQRVTLRCSPRSGDLSVYWYQQSLDQGLQFLIQYYNGEERAKGNILERFSAQQFPDLHSELNLSSLELGDSALYFCASSVVPDGELFFGEGSRLTVL.